A selection of T cell receptor beta chains follows, all from one sample in a study of CD4+ T cells in melanoma. The repertoire was sequenced with immunoSEQ multiplex PCR; TCRdb's copy has only in-frame clones and lacks some. The table includes approximately 9,700 clones, less than 80% detected once. Sample: cells from a culture (not recorded whether cultured in vitro). The receptors were sampled from a human donor with melanoma. Both conserved end residues are part of each CDR3. Fields, in order: D gene, J gene, clone size, V gene, CDR3 length, CDR3 DNA, CDR3 protein. The D gene is left open where the match is weak. Not every row has a clone size; where given, it reads once, few, many or a size class.

d_gene: -; j_gene: TRBJ1-1; abundance: few; v_gene: TRBV6-6; len: 13; CDR3nt: TGTGCCAGCAGATCGAGGGATGCAGCTGAAGCTTTCTTT; CDR3aa: CASRSRDAAEAFF
d_gene: -; j_gene: TRBJ2-1; abundance: -; v_gene: TRBV9; len: 15; CDR3nt: TGTGCCAGCAGCGTAGAGCTAGCGCGGACGGGGGAGCAGTTCTTC; CDR3aa: CASSVELARTGEQFF
d_gene: -; j_gene: TRBJ1-4; abundance: -; v_gene: TRBV7-9; len: 14; CDR3nt: TGTGCCAGCAGCTTATCGGTACAGGGCGAAAAACTGTTTTTT; CDR3aa: CASSLSVQGEKLFF
d_gene: -; j_gene: TRBJ2-2; abundance: -; v_gene: TRBV9; len: 17; CDR3nt: TGTGCCAGCAGCGTAGCCGGGGACTCTTCGCGGACCGGGGAGCTGTTTTTT; CDR3aa: CASSVAGDSSRTGELFF
d_gene: TRBD2; j_gene: TRBJ2-5; abundance: -; v_gene: TRBV5-1; len: 15; CDR3nt: TGCGCCAGCAGCTTAGGAGGCGGGGGCCAAGAGACCCAGTACTTC; CDR3aa: CASSLGGGGQETQYF
d_gene: -; j_gene: TRBJ2-7; abundance: -; v_gene: TRBV18; len: 16; CDR3nt: TGTGCCAGCTCCCCCAGTCGTCCGGGGAGCTCCTACGAGCAGTACTTC; CDR3aa: CASSPSRPGSSYEQYF
d_gene: -; j_gene: TRBJ2-3; abundance: -; v_gene: TRBV5-1; len: 17; CDR3nt: TGCGCCAGCAGCTTGGGATTTTTAGCTGCGGACACAGATACGCAGTATTTT; CDR3aa: CASSLGFLAADTDTQYF
d_gene: -; j_gene: TRBJ2-5; abundance: -; v_gene: TRBV5-1; len: 13; CDR3nt: TGCGCCAGCAGCTTGTCACCTGGAGAGACCCAGTACTTC; CDR3aa: CASSLSPGETQYF
d_gene: -; j_gene: TRBJ1-4; abundance: -; v_gene: TRBV5-5; len: 15; CDR3nt: TGTGCCAGCAGCTTGAGTACGAGCGACGGAGAAAAACTGTTTTTT; CDR3aa: CASSLSTSDGEKLFF
d_gene: -; j_gene: TRBJ2-7; abundance: -; v_gene: TRBV4-2; len: 15; CDR3nt: TGTGCCAGCAGCTCCCGGGCGGGGGCCTATTCCGAGCAGTACTTC; CDR3aa: CASSSRAGAYSEQYF
d_gene: -; j_gene: TRBJ1-1; abundance: -; v_gene: TRBV7-8; len: 13; CDR3nt: TGTGCCAGCAGCACCTCTTCGGGTCTGGAAGCTTTCTTT; CDR3aa: CASSTSSGLEAFF
d_gene: -; j_gene: TRBJ1-2; abundance: -; v_gene: TRBV5-2; len: 13; CDR3nt: TGTGCCAGCAGCTTTTTGGCTAACTATGGCTACACCTTC; CDR3aa: CASSFLANYGYTF
d_gene: TRBD2; j_gene: TRBJ2-1; abundance: -; v_gene: TRBV14; len: 16; CDR3nt: TGTGCCAGCAGCCACGGACTAGCACCGTCCCTTAATGAGCAGTTCTTC; CDR3aa: CASSHGLAPSLNEQFF
d_gene: TRBD1; j_gene: TRBJ2-7; abundance: -; v_gene: TRBV7-7; len: 14; CDR3nt: TGTGCTAGCAGCTTGGACAGGGGACAATCGGAGCAGTACTTC; CDR3aa: CASSLDRGQSEQYF
d_gene: -; j_gene: TRBJ1-3; abundance: -; v_gene: TRBV6-1; len: 11; CDR3nt: TGTGCCAGCAGTGAAAGGGGAACCATATATTTT; CDR3aa: CASSERGTIYF
d_gene: -; j_gene: TRBJ1-4; abundance: -; v_gene: TRBV5-6; len: 15; CDR3nt: TGTGCCAGCAGCTTGGGCGGTGCAACTAATGAAAAACTGTTTTTT; CDR3aa: CASSLGGATNEKLFF
d_gene: TRBD2; j_gene: TRBJ2-3; abundance: -; v_gene: TRBV5-1; len: 16; CDR3nt: TGCGCCAGCAGCAGGGTCCTAGCGGGGGGCACAGATACGCAGTATTTT; CDR3aa: CASSRVLAGGTDTQYF
d_gene: -; j_gene: TRBJ2-7; abundance: once; v_gene: TRBV6-1; len: 15; CDR3nt: TGTGCCAGCAGTGAAACAGGCCTCCTCTCCTACGAGCAGTACTTC; CDR3aa: CASSETGLLSYEQYF
d_gene: TRBD1; j_gene: TRBJ1-1; abundance: few; v_gene: TRBV2; len: 13; CDR3nt: TGTGCCAGTCACCCGGACAGGGACACTGAAGCTTTCTTT; CDR3aa: CASHPDRDTEAFF
d_gene: -; j_gene: TRBJ2-7; abundance: -; v_gene: TRBV27; len: 13; CDR3nt: TGTGCCAGCAGTTGGCATCCAGCCTACGAGCAGTACTTC; CDR3aa: CASSWHPAYEQYF
d_gene: -; j_gene: TRBJ2-3; abundance: -; v_gene: TRBV5-1; len: 16; CDR3nt: TGCGCCAGCAGCACCTTGACTCGGCCCACCCCAGATACGCAGTATTTT; CDR3aa: CASSTLTRPTPDTQYF
d_gene: -; j_gene: TRBJ1-1; abundance: -; v_gene: TRBV11-3; len: 12; CDR3nt: TGTGCCAGCAGCTTAGGCTCTGGGGAAGCTTTCTTT; CDR3aa: CASSLGSGEAFF
d_gene: -; j_gene: TRBJ1-2; abundance: -; v_gene: TRBV30; len: 10; CDR3nt: TGTGCCTGCTGGCGGGGTGGCTACACCTTC; CDR3aa: CACWRGGYTF
d_gene: -; j_gene: TRBJ2-7; abundance: few; v_gene: TRBV4-1; len: 14; CDR3nt: TGCGCCAGCAGCCAACCGGGACTCTCCTACGAGCAGTACTTC; CDR3aa: CASSQPGLSYEQYF
d_gene: -; j_gene: TRBJ2-5; abundance: -; v_gene: TRBV5-1; len: 18; CDR3nt: TGCGCCAGCAGGTTTAGGCCTCAGGGGACGGCTTTCCAAGAGACCCAGTACTTC; CDR3aa: CASRFRPQGTAFQETQYF
d_gene: -; j_gene: TRBJ2-2; abundance: -; v_gene: TRBV1; len: 17; CDR3nt: TGCACCAGCAGCCCTCTAAGTTCGGTGCCTAACACCGGGGAGCTGTTTTTT; CDR3aa: CTSSPLSSVPNTGELFF
d_gene: TRBD2; j_gene: TRBJ2-7; abundance: -; v_gene: TRBV5-5; len: 17; CDR3nt: TGTGCCAGCAGCTCCCAGCGGGTGGCTAGCGGGGGCTACGAGCAGTACTTC; CDR3aa: CASSSQRVASGGYEQYF
d_gene: TRBD2; j_gene: TRBJ2-3; abundance: -; v_gene: TRBV14; len: 15; CDR3nt: TGTGCCAGCAGCCGCCAGCGGGGTGGCACAGATACGCAGTATTTT; CDR3aa: CASSRQRGGTDTQYF
d_gene: TRBD2; j_gene: TRBJ2-1; abundance: once; v_gene: TRBV11-2; len: 16; CDR3nt: TGTGCCAGCAGCGCCCCTAGCGGGGGCGTCTACAATGAGCAGTTCTTC; CDR3aa: CASSAPSGGVYNEQFF
d_gene: -; j_gene: TRBJ2-1; abundance: -; v_gene: TRBV5-1; len: 16; CDR3nt: TGCGCCAGCAGCCCCCGGGCTGGGAGCTCCTACAATGAGCAGTTCTTC; CDR3aa: CASSPRAGSSYNEQFF
d_gene: -; j_gene: TRBJ2-7; abundance: few; v_gene: TRBV6-5; len: 13; CDR3nt: TGTGCCAGCAGTTCAGGGCGTCAGTACGAGCAGTACTTC; CDR3aa: CASSSGRQYEQYF
d_gene: TRBD1; j_gene: TRBJ1-2; abundance: -; v_gene: TRBV5-1; len: 15; CDR3nt: TGCGCCAGCAGCTATGGAGGGACAGGGGTCTATGGCTACACCTTC; CDR3aa: CASSYGGTGVYGYTF
d_gene: -; j_gene: TRBJ2-3; abundance: -; v_gene: TRBV5-8; len: 13; CDR3nt: TGTGCCAGGTCCAGGGGAGGACAAGATACGCAGTATTTT; CDR3aa: CARSRGGQDTQYF
d_gene: -; j_gene: TRBJ1-1; abundance: -; v_gene: TRBV29-1; len: 13; CDR3nt: TGCAGCGTATCCCTCGGGTTGAACACTGAAGCTTTCTTT; CDR3aa: CSVSLGLNTEAFF
d_gene: -; j_gene: TRBJ2-3; abundance: few; v_gene: TRBV5-1; len: 14; CDR3nt: TGCGCCAGCAGCTTGGGGACTAGCACAGATACGCAGTATTTT; CDR3aa: CASSLGTSTDTQYF
d_gene: -; j_gene: TRBJ1-1; abundance: -; v_gene: TRBV5-3; len: 15; CDR3nt: TGTGCCAGAAGCCGCGGACGGAAGATGAACACTGAAGCTTTCTTT; CDR3aa: CARSRGRKMNTEAFF
d_gene: TRBD1; j_gene: TRBJ1-6; abundance: few; v_gene: TRBV5-1; len: 15; CDR3nt: TGCGCCAGCAGCGGGACGACAGGGACGAATTCACCCCTCCACTTT; CDR3aa: CASSGTTGTNSPLHF
d_gene: TRBD2; j_gene: TRBJ2-1; abundance: -; v_gene: TRBV11-2; len: 15; CDR3nt: TGTGCCAGCAGCTTAGTTGGCGGGGGGACCAATGAGCAGTTCTTC; CDR3aa: CASSLVGGGTNEQFF
d_gene: -; j_gene: TRBJ2-5; abundance: -; v_gene: TRBV6-1; len: 13; CDR3nt: TGTGCCAGCTCTGGGCAGGCTGAGACGACCCAGTACTTC; CDR3aa: CASSGQAETTQYF
d_gene: -; j_gene: TRBJ1-4; abundance: -; v_gene: TRBV5-1; len: 13; CDR3nt: TGCGCCAGCAGCTTACAGTATAATGAAAAACTGTTTTTT; CDR3aa: CASSLQYNEKLFF
d_gene: TRBD1; j_gene: TRBJ2-2; abundance: -; v_gene: TRBV11-2; len: 16; CDR3nt: TGTGCCAGCAGCTTAGTGACAGGGGTTAACACCGGGGAGCTGTTTTTT; CDR3aa: CASSLVTGVNTGELFF
d_gene: TRBD1; j_gene: TRBJ1-3; abundance: few; v_gene: TRBV10-3; len: 14; CDR3nt: TGTGCCTCGGGACAGACGTACTCTGGAAACACCATATATTTT; CDR3aa: CASGQTYSGNTIYF
d_gene: -; j_gene: TRBJ2-3; abundance: once; v_gene: TRBV27; len: 17; CDR3nt: TGTGCCAGCAGTTTATTTTCCCCAACCCTTTACACAGATACGCAGTATTTT; CDR3aa: CASSLFSPTLYTDTQYF
d_gene: TRBD1; j_gene: TRBJ2-1; abundance: -; v_gene: TRBV19; len: 14; CDR3nt: TGTGCCAGTAGTATAGAGGGGACAGTCAATGAGCAGTTCTTC; CDR3aa: CASSIEGTVNEQFF
d_gene: -; j_gene: TRBJ1-5; abundance: once; v_gene: TRBV2; len: 13; CDR3nt: TGTGCCAGTTGTTTCTCGAGCAATCAGCCCCAGCATTTT; CDR3aa: CASCFSSNQPQHF